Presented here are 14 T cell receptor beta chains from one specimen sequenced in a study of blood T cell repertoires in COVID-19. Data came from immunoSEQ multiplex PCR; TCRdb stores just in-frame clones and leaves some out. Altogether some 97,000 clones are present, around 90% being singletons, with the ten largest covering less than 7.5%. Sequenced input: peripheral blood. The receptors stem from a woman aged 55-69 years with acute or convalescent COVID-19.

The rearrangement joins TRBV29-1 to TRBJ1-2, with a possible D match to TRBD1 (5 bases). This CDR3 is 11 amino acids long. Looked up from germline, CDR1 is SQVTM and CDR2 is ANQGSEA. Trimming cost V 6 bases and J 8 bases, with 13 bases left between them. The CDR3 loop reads CSVDGGTGYTF. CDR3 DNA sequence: TGCAGCGTGGACGGGGGGACCGGCTACACCTTC.

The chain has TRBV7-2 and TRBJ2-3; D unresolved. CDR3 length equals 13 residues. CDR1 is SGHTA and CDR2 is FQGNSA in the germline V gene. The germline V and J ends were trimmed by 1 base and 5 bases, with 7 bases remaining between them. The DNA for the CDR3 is TGTGCCAGCAGCTTAGTTCCGGGAGATACGCAGTATTTT. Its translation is CASSLVPGDTQYF. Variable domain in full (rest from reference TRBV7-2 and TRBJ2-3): GAGVSQSPSNKVTEKGKDVELRCDPISGHTALYWYRQSLGQGLEFLIYFQGNSAPDKSGLPSDRFSAERTGGSVSTLTIQRTQQEDSAVYLCASSLVPGDTQYFGPGTRLTVL.

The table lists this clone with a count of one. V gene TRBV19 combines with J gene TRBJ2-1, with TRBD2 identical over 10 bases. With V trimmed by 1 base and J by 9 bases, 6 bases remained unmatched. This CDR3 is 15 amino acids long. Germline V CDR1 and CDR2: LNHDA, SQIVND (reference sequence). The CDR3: CASSIGASGRSEQFF. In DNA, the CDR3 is TGTGCCAGTAGTATAGGGGCTAGCGGGAGAAGTGAGCAGTTCTTC.

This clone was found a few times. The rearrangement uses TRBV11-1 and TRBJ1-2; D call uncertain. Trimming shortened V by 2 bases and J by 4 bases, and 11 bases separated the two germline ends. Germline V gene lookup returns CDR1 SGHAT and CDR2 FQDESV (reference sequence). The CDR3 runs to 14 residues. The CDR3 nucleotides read TGTGCCAGCAGCTTACCGGGAGTAAGCTATGGCTACACCTTC. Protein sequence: CASSLPGVSYGYTF.

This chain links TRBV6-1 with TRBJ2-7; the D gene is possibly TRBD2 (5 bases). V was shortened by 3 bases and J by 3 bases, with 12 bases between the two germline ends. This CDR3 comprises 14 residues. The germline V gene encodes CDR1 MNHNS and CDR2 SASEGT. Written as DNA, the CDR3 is TGTGCCAGCAGTGAGTCGGAGGAGCGCTACGAGCAGTACGTC. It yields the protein CASSESEERYEQYV.

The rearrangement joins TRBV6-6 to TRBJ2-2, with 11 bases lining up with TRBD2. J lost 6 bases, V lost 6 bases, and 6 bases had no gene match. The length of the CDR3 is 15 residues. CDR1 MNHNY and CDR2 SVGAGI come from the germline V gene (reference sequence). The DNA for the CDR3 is TGTGCCAGCAGCCCAACTAGCGGGAGATCCGGGGAGCTGTTTTTT. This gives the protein CASSPTSGRSGELFF.

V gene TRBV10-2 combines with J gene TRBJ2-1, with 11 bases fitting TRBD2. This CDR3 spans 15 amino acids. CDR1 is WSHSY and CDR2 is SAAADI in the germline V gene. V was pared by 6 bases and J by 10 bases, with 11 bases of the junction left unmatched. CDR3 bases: TGCGCCAGCAGCACTGTAGCGGGAGGGCCAGGGGAGCAGTTCTTC. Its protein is CASSTVAGGPGEQFF.

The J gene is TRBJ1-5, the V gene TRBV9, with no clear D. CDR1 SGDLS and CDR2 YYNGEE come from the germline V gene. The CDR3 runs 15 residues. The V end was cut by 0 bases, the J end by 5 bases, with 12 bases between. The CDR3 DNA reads TGTGCCAGCAGCGTAGGCGGGAGATCGGATCAGCCCCAGCATTTT. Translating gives CASSVGGRSDQPQHF.

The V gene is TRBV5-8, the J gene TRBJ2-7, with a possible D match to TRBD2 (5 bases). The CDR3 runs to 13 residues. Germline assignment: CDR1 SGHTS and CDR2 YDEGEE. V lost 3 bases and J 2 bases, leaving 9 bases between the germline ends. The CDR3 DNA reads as TGTGCCAGCAGCTCCACGCGGGCCTACGAGCAGTACGTC. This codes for CASSSTRAYEQYV.

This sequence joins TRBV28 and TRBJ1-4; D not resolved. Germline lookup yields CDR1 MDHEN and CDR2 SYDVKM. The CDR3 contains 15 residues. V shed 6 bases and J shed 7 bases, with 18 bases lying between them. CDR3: CASSAYSEWSEKLFF. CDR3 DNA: TGTGCCAGCAGCGCATATTCGGAGTGGAGTGAAAAACTGTTTTTT. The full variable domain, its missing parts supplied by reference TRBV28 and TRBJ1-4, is DVKVTQSSRYLVKRTGEKVFLECVQDMDHENMFWYRQDPGLGLRLIYFSYDVKMKEKGDIPEGYSVSREKKERFSLILESASTNQTSMYLCASSAYSEWSEKLFFGSGTQLSVL.

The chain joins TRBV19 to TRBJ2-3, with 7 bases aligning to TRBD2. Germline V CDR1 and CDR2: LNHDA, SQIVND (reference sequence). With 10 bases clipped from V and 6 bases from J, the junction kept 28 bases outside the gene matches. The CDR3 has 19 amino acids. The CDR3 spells CATSLLTSGRREQADTQYF. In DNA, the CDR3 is TGTGCCACTAGCCTTCTTACCTCGGGGAGGCGGGAGCAGGCGGATACGCAGTATTTT.

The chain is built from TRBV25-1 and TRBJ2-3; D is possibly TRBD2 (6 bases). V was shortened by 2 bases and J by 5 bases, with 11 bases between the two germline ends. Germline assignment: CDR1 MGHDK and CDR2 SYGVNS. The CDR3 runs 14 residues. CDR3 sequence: CASSEPGDRDTQYF. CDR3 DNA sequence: TGTGCCAGCAGTGAACCGGGGGATAGAGATACGCAGTATTTT.

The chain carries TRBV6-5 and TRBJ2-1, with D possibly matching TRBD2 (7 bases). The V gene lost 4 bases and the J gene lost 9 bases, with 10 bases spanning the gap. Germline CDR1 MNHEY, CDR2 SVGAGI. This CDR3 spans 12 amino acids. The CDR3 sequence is CASSLGGAEQFF. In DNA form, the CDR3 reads TGTGCCAGCAGTTTGGGGGGGGCTGAGCAGTTCTTC.

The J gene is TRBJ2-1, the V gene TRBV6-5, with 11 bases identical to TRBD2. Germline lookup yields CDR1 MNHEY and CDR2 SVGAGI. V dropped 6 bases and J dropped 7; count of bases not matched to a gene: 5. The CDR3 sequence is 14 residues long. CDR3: CASSVSGGGNEQFF. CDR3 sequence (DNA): TGTGCCAGCAGCGTTAGCGGGGGGGGAAATGAGCAGTTCTTC.